This entry lists 29 T cell receptor beta chains sequenced from one sample in a study of cytomegalovirus exposure and HLA in healthy donors. TCRdb's table, derived via immunoSEQ multiplex PCR, lists solely in-frame clones and lacks some. The table includes about 95,000 clones, around 84% detected once. Sequenced material: PBMCs. All receptors derive from a man aged 18 to 30 in good health and CMV-seropositive.

The genes are TRBV25-1 and TRBJ2-5, with TRBD2 as a possible D gene (5 bases). Deletions cut 0 bases from V and 0 bases from J, with 17 bases between. This CDR3 region has 18 residues. Germline CDR1 and CDR2: MGHDK and SYGVNS. CDR3 in DNA: TGTGCCAGCAGTGAATATATCCAGCGGAATAAGTACCAAGAGACCCAGTACTTC. This codes for CASSEYIQRNKYQETQYF.

The rearrangement links TRBV27 to TRBJ2-1; no clear D gene. Germline-derived CDR1 and CDR2 are MNHEY and SMNVEV (reference sequence). Trimming removed 6 bases at V and 6 bases at J, with 9 bases between. This CDR3 region has 12 residues. The CDR3, as DNA: TGTGCCAGCAGCCCGACGGGCAATGAGCAGTTCTTC. Its translation is CASSPTGNEQFF.

This chain connects TRBV5-1 to TRBJ2-1, with a possible D match to TRBD2 (6 bases). This CDR3 has 14 amino acids. Germline CDR1 reads SGHRS; CDR2 reads YFSETQ. V gave up 6 bases and J gave up 7 bases, with 17 bases separating them. CDR3 region: CASTGEKGYNEQFF. The CDR3 DNA sequence: TGCGCCAGCACGGGGGAGAAGGGGTATAATGAGCAGTTCTTC.

V usage is TRBV6-6 and J usage is TRBJ1-2, with a tentative D call TRBD1 (5 bases). Per the germline V gene, CDR1 is MNHNY and CDR2 is SVGAGI (reference sequence). V was clipped by 7 bases and J by 4 bases, with 16 bases between them. The length of the CDR3 is 14 residues. CDR3 loop: CASMGPGVGYGYTF. CDR3 sequence (DNA): TGTGCCAGCATGGGGCCTGGGGTCGGCTATGGCTACACCTTC.

In the case of this clone: Since no conserved phenylalanine or tryptophan closes the CDR3, a read error is the likely cause. The DNA is left out, because the CDR3 cannot be placed on it with certainty; the CDR3 is given as TCRdb lists it. The gene calls are TRBV28 and TRBJ2-7; no check of the table's D call, TRBD1, against the DNA was made. CDR1 is MDHEN and CDR2 is SYDVKM in the germline V gene. 13 amino acids form the CDR3, both terminal residues included. This chain's CDR3 is CASSPRDRGPPAL.

The chain combines TRBV6-1 with TRBJ1-3; D is perhaps TRBD1 (6 bases). The V gene lost 2 bases and the J gene lost 5 bases, with 10 bases spanning the gap. Germline V lookup: CDR1 MNHNS, CDR2 SASEGT. The CDR3 runs 14 residues. This CDR3 is CASSELDRRNTIYF. CDR3 sequence (DNA): TGTGCCAGCAGTGAACTTGACAGGCGAAACACCATATATTTT.

The J gene is TRBJ2-5, the V gene TRBV9; 9 positions agree with TRBD2. Germline V gives CDR1 SGDLS, CDR2 YYNGEE. The CDR3 is 16 amino acids. The J segment lost 5 bases and the V segment lost 0 bases, leaving 8 bases of the junction unmatched. The DNA of the CDR3 is TGTGCCAGCAGCGTAGTTGCTAGCGGGGTGCGGGAGACCCAGTACTTC. Translation gives CASSVVASGVRETQYF.

This chain uses TRBV10-1 with TRBJ2-3; a weak D match, TRBD2 (5 bases). The CDR3 is made up of 14 amino acids. V was clipped by 2 bases and J by 4 bases, with 10 bases between them. Germline values: CDR1 WNHNN, CDR2 SYGVQD (reference sequence). CDR3 loop: CASSEGERADTQYF. CDR3 bases: TGCGCCAGCAGTGAGGGGGAGAGGGCAGATACGCAGTATTTT.

J is TRBJ2-3 and V is TRBV6-6, with 9 nucleotides matching TRBD1. The CDR3 has 16 amino acids. V shed 3 bases, J shed 1 base, and the junction held 5 bases outside the gene matches. Germline CDR1 is MNHNY and CDR2 is SVGAGI (reference sequence). The CDR3 nucleotides are TGTGCCAGCAGTTATATGGGACAGGGTGGCACAGATACGCAGTATTTT. Its translation: CASSYMGQGGTDTQYF.

This sequence joins TRBV7-8 and TRBJ1-2; D is uncertain. Germline V gives CDR1 SGHVS, CDR2 FQNEAQ. This CDR3 region has 12 residues. V lost 1 base and J 8 bases, leaving 8 bases between the germline ends. The CDR3 DNA reads TGTGCCAGCAGCTTAGTCATGAGCGGCTACACCTTC. Its protein is CASSLVMSGYTF.

This rearrangement joins TRBV27 to TRBJ2-7, with a possible D match to TRBD1 (6 bases). Germline CDR1 MNHEY, CDR2 SMNVEV (reference sequence). Trimming cost V 4 bases and J 6 bases, with 13 bases left between them. The CDR3 length is 13 residues. The CDR3, as DNA: TGTGCCAGCAGTTCAACGACAGGTGGCGAGCAGTACTTC. Protein sequence: CASSSTTGGEQYF.

This clone showed up just once. The chain couples TRBV5-1 to TRBJ2-3, with D perhaps matching TRBD1 (5 bases). Trimming removed 7 bases from V and 2 bases from J, with 11 bases in between. The germline gives CDR1 SGHRS, CDR2 YFSETQ. The CDR3 runs 13 residues. In DNA, the CDR3 is TGCGCCAGCGGTGACAGAATCACAGATACGCAGTATTTT. Translating it yields CASGDRITDTQYF. Full variable domain (missing parts from reference TRBV5-1 and TRBJ2-3): KAGVTQTPRYLIKTRGQQVTLSCSPISGHRSVSWYQQTPGQGLQFLFEYFSETQRNKGNFPGRFSGRQFSNSRSEMNVSTLELGDSALYLCASGDRITDTQYFGPGTRLTVL.

This sequence joins TRBV25-1 and TRBJ1-1; 10 bases fit TRBD1. Germline V gene data show CDR1 as MGHDK and CDR2 as SYGVNS. J was trimmed by 1 base and V by 7 bases; bases with no gene match: 12. The CDR3 has 17 residues. The CDR3 region has the DNA TGTGCCAGCACCCCTTCCGGGACAGGGGACCCGAACACTGAAGCTTTCTTT. It codes for CASTPSGTGDPNTEAFF. The full variable domain, completed using reference TRBV25-1 and TRBJ1-1, is EADIYQTPRYLVIGTGKKITLECSQTMGHDKMYWYQQDPGMELHLIHYSYGVNSTEKGDLSSESTVSRIRTEHFPLTLESARPSHTSQYLCASTPSGTGDPNTEAFFGQGTRLTVV.

The rearrangement links TRBV5-4 to TRBJ1-2, with TRBD1 matching over 9 bases. Germline V gene data show CDR1 as SGHNT and CDR2 as YYREEE (reference sequence). Losses at the gene ends were 4 bases for V and 4 bases for J; bases not matched to a gene: 11. This CDR3 has 16 amino acids. The CDR3, as DNA: TGTGCCAGCAGCCAGGGACAGGGCGAGAGACCCTATGGCTACACCTTC. It translates to CASSQGQGERPYGYTF.

The gene calls are TRBV28 and TRBJ1-5, with 7 nucleotides matching TRBD1. Trimming removed 3 bases from V and 2 bases from J; junction bases left unmatched: 1. The CDR3 is made up of 14 amino acids. CDR1 and CDR2 from the germline V gene are MDHEN and SYDVKM. Written as DNA, the CDR3 is TGTGCCAGCAGTTTCACAGGGGGCAATCAGCCCCAGCATTTT. This encodes CASSFTGGNQPQHF.

The chain combines TRBV28 with TRBJ1-1; 9 nucleotides match TRBD1. The germline gives CDR1 MDHEN, CDR2 SYDVKM. V lost 5 bases and J lost 5; bases outside the gene matches: 3. The CDR3 has 13 residues. The CDR3 reads CASSMTGGTEAFF. CDR3 sequence (DNA): TGTGCCAGCAGTATGACAGGGGGGACTGAAGCTTTCTTT. Filled out from reference TRBV28 and TRBJ1-1, the complete variable domain reads DVKVTQSSRYLVKRTGEKVFLECVQDMDHENMFWYRQDPGLGLRLIYFSYDVKMKEKGDIPEGYSVSREKKERFSLILESASTNQTSMYLCASSMTGGTEAFFGQGTRLTVV.

The V call is TRBV11-2, the J call TRBJ2-5; 9 bases are a match to TRBD2. The CDR3 extends over 17 amino acids. Germline V gives CDR1 SGHAT, CDR2 FQNNGV. J was trimmed by 5 bases and V by 4 bases; bases with no gene match: 14. As DNA, the CDR3 is TGTGCCAGCAGCTCACGTAGCGGGAGCGGCCAGTTGGAGACCCAGTACTTC. It is translated as CASSSRSGSGQLETQYF.

This chain links TRBV2 with TRBJ2-2, with 9 bases identical to TRBD2. The CDR3 has 15 amino acids. Per the germline V gene, CDR1 is SNHLY and CDR2 is FYNNEI. Germline trimming cut 6 bases from V and 5 bases from J; bases unmatched to any gene: 7. The CDR3 region is CASRSSGMGTGELFF. CDR3 nucleotide sequence: TGTGCCAGCAGGTCTAGCGGGATGGGGACCGGGGAGCTGTTTTTT.

This sequence joins TRBV27 and TRBJ1-1; no clear D gene. This CDR3 has 12 residues. V lost 6 bases to trimming and J lost 2 bases, with 7 bases between them. CDR1 and CDR2 (germline): MNHEY, SMNVEV (reference sequence). The CDR3 is CASRAYNTEAFF. CDR3 nucleotides: TGTGCCAGCAGGGCTTACAACACTGAAGCTTTCTTT.

The genes are TRBV30 and TRBJ2-6; D possibly corresponds to TRBD2 (7 bases). The CDR3 spans 16 residues. Per germline, CDR1 GTSNPN and CDR2 SVGIG (reference sequence). Trimming shortened V by 3 bases and J by 4 bases, and 16 bases separated the two germline ends. The chain's CDR3 is CAWSPRGAVGANVLTF. Written as DNA, the CDR3 is TGTGCCTGGAGCCCACGGGGGGCGGTCGGGGCCAACGTCCTGACTTTC. The whole variable domain, filled in from reference TRBV30 and TRBJ2-6, reads SQTIHQWPATLVQPVGSPLSLECTVEGTSNPNLYWYRQAAGRGLQLLFYSVGIGQISSEVPQNLSASRPQDRQFILSSKKLLLSDSGFYLCAWSPRGAVGANVLTFGAGSRLTVL.

This chain uses TRBV19 with TRBJ2-5, with 15 nucleotides matching TRBD2. The CDR3 runs to 15 residues. Trimming cost V 3 bases and J 4 bases; bases outside gene matches: 0. The germline gives CDR1 LNHDA, CDR2 SQIVND (reference sequence). CDR3: CASSMGLAGGETQYF. The CDR3 DNA is TGTGCCAGTAGTATGGGACTAGCGGGAGGAGAGACCCAGTACTTC.

The chain combines TRBV7-6 with TRBJ2-2, with D possibly matching TRBD1 (5 bases). The CDR3 contains 14 residues. CDR1 SGHVS and CDR2 FNYEAQ come from the germline V gene. The V end lost 3 bases, the J end lost 1 base, and 6 bases lay between the germline ends. The CDR3 region has the DNA TGTGCCAGCAGCTTCGGACAGAACACCGGGGAGCTGTTTTTT. Protein: CASSFGQNTGELFF.

As DNA, the CDR3 is TGTGCCAGCAGTGGGCTAGCGGGAGCCGAGCAGTACTTC. The encoded protein is CASSGLAGAEQYF. The chain uses TRBV2 and TRBJ2-7, with 10 bases lining up with TRBD2. The CDR3 is 13 residues long. CDR1 SNHLY and CDR2 FYNNEI come from the germline V gene. V was pared by 4 bases and J by 6 bases, with 3 bases of the junction left unmatched.

This clone has a handful of counts. This sequence joins TRBV5-1 and TRBJ2-3; 11 bases align to TRBD2. The CDR3 has 17 residues. The V gene's germline CDR1 is SGHRS and CDR2 YFSETQ. The V gene end was trimmed by 4 bases and the J gene end by 4 bases; junction bases not matched to a gene: 11. This CDR3 is CASSKITSGSNADTQYF. The CDR3 nucleotides read TGCGCCAGCAGCAAGATCACTAGCGGGAGTAACGCAGATACGCAGTATTTT. Full variable domain (remainder filled in from reference TRBV5-1 and TRBJ2-3): KAGVTQTPRYLIKTRGQQVTLSCSPISGHRSVSWYQQTPGQGLQFLFEYFSETQRNKGNFPGRFSGRQFSNSRSEMNVSTLELGDSALYLCASSKITSGSNADTQYFGPGTRLTVL.

The CDR3 loop reads CASSLNTRESGYTF. CDR3 nucleotide sequence: TGTGCCAGCAGCTTAAACACACGGGAGAGTGGCTACACCTTC. The chain couples TRBV7-9 to TRBJ1-2; D gene unclear. CDR1 SEHNR and CDR2 FQNEAQ come from the germline V gene (reference sequence). This CDR3 has 14 residues. Trimming stripped 2 bases from V and 7 bases from J, with 14 bases between.

This chain links TRBV11-3 with TRBJ1-5; D not certain. Per germline, CDR1 SGHNT and CDR2 YENEEA. The CDR3 consists of 12 residues. Deletions cut 5 bases from V and 3 bases from J, with 5 bases between. The CDR3 here is CASSQDNQPQHF. In DNA, the CDR3 is TGTGCCAGCAGCCAGGACAATCAGCCCCAGCATTTT.

This chain connects TRBV30 to TRBJ1-4; 10 bases line up with TRBD1. CDR1 and CDR2 (germline): GTSNPN, SVGIG (reference sequence). The CDR3 sequence is 13 residues long. Trimming cost V 5 bases and J 8 bases; bases outside gene matches: 5. The CDR3 DNA sequence: TGTGCCTGGGGGGACAGGGGAGGAGAAAAACTGTTTTTT. This sequence encodes CAWGDRGGEKLFF.

The chain employs TRBV19 and TRBJ2-1; 8 bases agree with TRBD2. Per germline, CDR1 LNHDA and CDR2 SQIVND (reference sequence). V was pared by 3 bases and J by 10 bases, with 8 bases of the junction left unmatched. CDR3 length: 14 amino acids. CDR3 DNA: TGTGCCAGTAGTATGGGAGGCGGGGGGAAAGAGCAGTTCTTC. It yields the protein CASSMGGGGKEQFF.

The rearrangement uses TRBV28 and TRBJ1-1, with D perhaps TRBD1 (6 bases). The CDR3 covers 13 residues. V was pared by 3 bases and J by 4 bases, with 9 bases between. Germline V CDR1 and CDR2: MDHEN, SYDVKM. The DNA for the CDR3 is TGTGCCAGCAGTTTTTGGGGGCCCACTGAAGCTTTCTTT. Translated: CASSFWGPTEAFF.